This paragraph reports one T cell receptor beta chain. Its antigen is unknown. The entry originates in a study of T cell responses to AZD1222 COVID-19 vaccine. Notes on the study in general: Most donors were white British and more were female, and clonal diversity was possibly underestimated. An increase in Spike-specific TCR breadth and depth was observed after two AZD1222 doses. As reported, nearly half of all spike-specific TCRs target variant regions that are unmutated.

Profiling relied on immunoSEQ multiplex PCR, and the TCRdb table lists in-frame clones only, not all of them. Of 160,000 or so clones listed, 70% to 90% are singletons. V was shortened by 5 bases and J by 10 bases, with 20 bases between the two germline ends. The germline CDR1 and CDR2 sequences are GTSNPN and SVGIG (reference sequence). The CDR3 loop spans 13 amino acids. The TCR originated in an adult who received the AZD1222 COVID-19 vaccine. This rearrangement joins TRBV30 to TRBJ1-1; D unclear. The sequencing used peripheral blood, collected 28 days after the second AZD1222 dose. The CDR3 nucleotides are TGTGCCTGGGGTAACCTAAGGGTTGAGGGAGCTTTCTTT. This encodes CAWGNLRVEGAFF.